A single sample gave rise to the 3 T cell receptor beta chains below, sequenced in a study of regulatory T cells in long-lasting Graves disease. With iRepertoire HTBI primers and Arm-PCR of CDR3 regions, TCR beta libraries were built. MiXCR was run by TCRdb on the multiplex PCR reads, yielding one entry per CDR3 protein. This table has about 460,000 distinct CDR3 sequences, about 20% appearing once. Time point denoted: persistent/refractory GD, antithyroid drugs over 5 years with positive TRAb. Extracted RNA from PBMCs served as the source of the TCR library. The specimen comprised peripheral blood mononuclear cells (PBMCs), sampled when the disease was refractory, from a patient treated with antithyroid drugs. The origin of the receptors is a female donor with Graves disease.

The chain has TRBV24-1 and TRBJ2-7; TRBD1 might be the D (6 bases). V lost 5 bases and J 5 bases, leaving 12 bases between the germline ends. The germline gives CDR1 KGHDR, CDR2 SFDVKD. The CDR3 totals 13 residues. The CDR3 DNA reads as TGTGCCACCAGTGGGCAGGGGAAACACGAGCAGTACTTC. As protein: CATSGQGKHEQYF.

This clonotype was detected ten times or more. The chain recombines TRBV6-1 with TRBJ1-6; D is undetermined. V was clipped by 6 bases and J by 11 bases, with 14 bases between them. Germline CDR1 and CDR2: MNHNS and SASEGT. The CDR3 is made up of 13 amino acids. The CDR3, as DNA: TGTGCCAGCAGCCCCGAAGAAGGGACACCCCTCCACTTT. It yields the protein CASSPEEGTPLHF.

The CDR3 reads CASSRTGALSGNTIYF. The CDR3 DNA sequence: TGCGCCAGCAGCAGGACAGGGGCCCTCTCTGGAAACACCATATATTTT. The chain uses TRBV5-1 and TRBJ1-3; TRBD1 aligns across 9 bases. The J segment lost 0 bases and the V segment lost 4 bases, leaving 5 bases of the junction unmatched. Germline lookup yields CDR1 SGHRS and CDR2 YFSETQ. This CDR3 spans 16 amino acids.